Presented here are 24 T cell receptor beta chains from one specimen sequenced in a study of Ad26.COV2.S vaccination and SARS-CoV-2 variants. Treatment reported: approximately 18 received Ad26.COV2.S at low or high dose, single or two shots; about 5 received placebo; per-sample allocation not given. Specimens were obtained on day 63 following the first vaccine or placebo injection. TCRdb's table, derived via immunoSEQ multiplex PCR, lists solely in-frame clones and lacks some. Of some 340,000 clones in the sample, around four fifths were seen once. This sample comprised peripheral blood, obtained in a trial of Ad26.COV2.S vaccine versus placebo. The receptor source for this set is a person aged 18 to 65 who received the Ad26.COV2.S COVID-19 vaccine or a placebo.

The J gene is TRBJ2-1, the V gene TRBV18; 12 nucleotides align to TRBD2. The J segment lost 6 bases and the V segment lost 2 bases, leaving 5 bases of the junction unmatched. Germline V gene lookup returns CDR1 KGHSH and CDR2 LQKENI. The CDR3 extends over 16 amino acids. The CDR3: CASSPRLAGDRNEQFF. CDR3 sequence (DNA): TGTGCCAGCTCACCAAGACTAGCGGGGGATCGCAATGAGCAGTTCTTC.

The chain couples TRBV5-4 to TRBJ1-1; TRBD1 might be the D (5 bases). With 1 base removed from V and 3 bases from J, the gap between germline ends came to 10 bases. The CDR3 sequence is 14 residues long. The germline V gene has CDR1 SGHNT and CDR2 YYREEE (reference sequence). This CDR3 reads CASSLLGTYTEAFF. As DNA, the CDR3 is TGTGCCAGCAGCTTGTTAGGGACCTACACTGAAGCTTTCTTT.

V usage is TRBV12-3 or TRBV12-4 and J usage is TRBJ2-2, with D perhaps TRBD2 (7 bases). Deletions cut 3 bases from V and 7 bases from J, with 9 bases between. The CDR3 loop spans 13 amino acids. This chain's CDR3 is CASSLGGHGELFF. DNA of the CDR3: TGTGCCAGCAGTTTGGGGGGGCACGGGGAGCTGTTTTTT.

V gene TRBV6-5 combines with J gene TRBJ2-7, with D perhaps TRBD1 or TRBD2 (6 bases each). CDR3 length: 14 amino acids. V lost 5 bases, J lost 0 bases, and 11 bases lay in between. The germline V gene encodes CDR1 MNHEY and CDR2 SVGAGI. Written as DNA, the CDR3 is TGTGCCAGCAGTCTTTCGGGGGCCTCCTACGAGCAGTACTTC. Translation gives CASSLSGASYEQYF.

This clone showed up just once. The chain is built from TRBV19 and TRBJ1-5; D remains unclear. The V end lost 5 bases, the J end lost 2 bases, and 19 bases lay between the germline ends. The CDR3 contains 17 residues. CDR1 is LNHDA and CDR2 is SQIVND in the germline V gene (reference sequence). CDR3 loop: CASSQGLGGSGNQPQHF. CDR3 in DNA: TGTGCCAGTAGTCAAGGTTTGGGAGGGTCTGGCAATCAGCCCCAGCATTTT.

Here the CDR3 reads CASSPSGSPHTPIYF. The CDR3, as DNA: TGTGCCAGCAGTCCGTCCGGATCACCCCATACGCCCATATATTTT. The chain links TRBV6-5 to TRBJ1-3; D unresolved. Germline V gene sequence: CDR1 MNHEY, CDR2 SVGAGI. V lost 5 bases, J lost 11 bases, and 22 bases lay in between. CDR3 size: 15 residues.

J is TRBJ2-3 and V is TRBV7-2, with unresolved D. There are 13 residues in the CDR3. Germline V gene sequence: CDR1 SGHTA, CDR2 FQGNSA. The V end was cut by 1 base, the J end by 7 bases, with 9 bases between. The CDR3 DNA reads TGTGCCAGCAGCTTAGGCGGCGGAAATACGCAGTATTTT. Its translation: CASSLGGGNTQYF.

This sequence joins TRBV2 and TRBJ1-2; no firm D call. Germline V lookup: CDR1 SNHLY, CDR2 FYNNEI. The V and J ends lost 2 bases and 8 bases respectively, with 15 bases between them. The CDR3 runs to 14 residues. The CDR3 bases are TGTGCCAGCAGTGAAATCCCCCAGGTTCGGGGCTACACCTTC. Protein product: CASSEIPQVRGYTF.

The chain uses TRBV3-1 (or the pseudogene TRBV3-2) and TRBJ2-3; D is tentatively TRBD1 or TRBD2 (5 bases each). Germline CDR1 reads LGHDT; CDR2 reads YNNKEL (reference sequence). V gave up 4 bases and J gave up 4 bases, with 15 bases separating them. This CDR3 comprises 15 residues. The CDR3 nucleotides read TGTGCCAGCAGCCCCGGGACGAGCCGATCAGATACGCAGTATTTT. Translated, it gives CASSPGTSRSDTQYF.

The V call is TRBV18, the J call TRBJ1-2; TRBD1 agrees at 7 bases. The CDR3 totals 14 residues. The V gene end was trimmed by 3 bases and the J gene end by 6 bases; junction bases not matched to a gene: 7. Germline values: CDR1 KGHSH, CDR2 LQKENI. CDR3 nucleotide sequence: TGTGCCAGCTCACCCGTGGGCCAGGGGGATGGCTACACCTTC. This encodes CASSPVGQGDGYTF.

This chain uses TRBV3-1 (or the pseudogene TRBV3-2) with TRBJ2-7; 11 nucleotides agree with TRBD2. V lost 3 bases, J lost 3 bases, and 4 bases stayed unmatched. The CDR3 has 15 amino acids. CDR1 is LGHDT and CDR2 is YNNKEL in the germline V gene (reference sequence). The CDR3 is CASSQIAGGLYEQYF. DNA of the CDR3: TGTGCCAGCAGCCAGATAGCGGGGGGGCTCTACGAGCAGTACTTC.

The gene calls are TRBV29-1 and TRBJ2-7; TRBD1 or TRBD2 may be the D gene (6 bases each). This CDR3 has 14 residues. The germline V and J ends were trimmed by 8 bases and 0 bases, with 17 bases remaining between them. Germline values: CDR1 SQVTM, CDR2 ANQGSEA. This chain's CDR3 is CSIFGGLSSYEQYF. CDR3 bases: TGCAGCATTTTCGGGGGCCTGAGCTCCTACGAGCAGTACTTC.

V and J are TRBV7-6 and TRBJ1-2; D is perhaps TRBD1 (5 bases). The V and J ends lost 5 bases and 8 bases respectively, with 18 bases between them. This CDR3 contains 14 residues. Per germline, CDR1 SGHVS and CDR2 FNYEAQ. This CDR3 is CASSPGVRGGGYTF. The CDR3 DNA is TGTGCCAGCAGCCCCGGCGTAAGGGGCGGAGGCTACACCTTC.

This rearrangement joins TRBV2 to TRBJ1-4; 7 bases are shared with TRBD1. The CDR3 is 15 amino acids. Germline trimming cut 10 bases from V and 0 bases from J; bases unmatched to any gene: 8. Germline V lookup: CDR1 SNHLY, CDR2 FYNNEI. The CDR3: CATHGTAATNEKLFF. DNA of the CDR3: TGTGCCACTCACGGGACAGCCGCAACTAATGAAAAACTGTTTTTT. The entire variable domain, with the rest obtained from reference TRBV2 and TRBJ1-4, is as follows: EPEVTQTPSHQVTQMGQEVILRCVPISNHLYFYWYRQILGQKVEFLVSFYNNEISEKSEIFDDQFSVERPDGSNFTLKIRSTKLEDSAMYFCATHGTAATNEKLFFGSGTQLSVL.

This clone was counted once. The J gene is TRBJ2-3, the V gene TRBV30; the match to TRBD2 covers 7 bases. V dropped 5 bases and J dropped 6; count of bases not matched to a gene: 8. Germline V gives CDR1 GTSNPN, CDR2 SVGIG (reference sequence). The CDR3 covers 13 residues. CDR3 protein: CAWVPGGSDTQYF. The CDR3 DNA reads as TGTGCCTGGGTCCCGGGGGGAAGCGATACGCAGTATTTT.

The chain combines TRBV24-1 with TRBJ1-2, with 7 bases fitting TRBD1. Germline values: CDR1 KGHDR, CDR2 SFDVKD. CDR3 length: 15 residues. The V segment lost 4 bases and the J segment 0 bases; nucleotides outside the gene matches: 4. DNA of the CDR3: TGTGCCACCAGTGACCACAGGGGCACTAACTATGGCTACACCTTC. Its protein is CATSDHRGTNYGYTF.

The V gene is TRBV3-1 (or the pseudogene TRBV3-2), the J gene TRBJ2-1; 14 bases are shared with TRBD2. Unmatched junction bases numbered 7, after V lost 0 bases and J lost 9 bases. CDR1 is LGHDT and CDR2 is YNNKEL in the germline V gene (reference sequence). The CDR3 is made up of 17 amino acids. The CDR3 loop is CASSQDLTSGGASEQFF. In DNA, the CDR3 is TGTGCCAGCAGCCAAGATTTGACTAGCGGGGGGGCCAGTGAGCAGTTCTTC.

The chain combines TRBV6-6 with TRBJ1-2; 8 nucleotides align to TRBD1. CDR1 is MNHNY and CDR2 is SVGAGI in the germline V gene (reference sequence). The CDR3 length is 13 residues. V shed 6 bases and J 5 bases; nucleotides not matched to a gene: 5. The DNA of the CDR3 is TGTGCCAGCAGCCTTGGGACAGGATATGGCTACACCTTC. It specifies CASSLGTGYGYTF.

A single count supports this clone. The chain employs TRBV5-1 and TRBJ1-6; D might be TRBD1 (6 bases). This CDR3 has 16 amino acids. From germline, CDR1 is SGHRS and CDR2 YFSETQ. V was shortened by 2 bases and J by 2 bases, with 11 bases between the two germline ends. As DNA, the CDR3 is TGCGCCAGCAGCTTAGGGGGTTATGCCTATAATTCACCCCTCCACTTT. It specifies CASSLGGYAYNSPLHF.

This sequence joins TRBV5-1 and TRBJ2-5; D call uncertain. V was trimmed by 4 bases and J by 3 bases, leaving 13 bases between them. Germline loops: CDR1 SGHRS, CDR2 YFSETQ. The CDR3 sequence is 14 residues long. CDR3 loop: CASSNNAVEETQYF. DNA for the CDR3: TGCGCCAGCAGCAACAATGCGGTAGAAGAGACCCAGTACTTC.

The CDR3 nucleotides are TGTGCCAGCAGCCTACACAGCGGAAAGCCCCAGCATTTT. Protein sequence: CASSLHSGKPQHF. This chain connects TRBV7-8 to TRBJ1-5, with D uncertain. This CDR3 region has 13 residues. Germline V gene sequence: CDR1 SGHVS, CDR2 FQNEAQ. V was shortened by 5 bases and J by 8 bases, with 13 bases between the two germline ends.

This rearrangement joins TRBV9 to TRBJ2-3; 7 nucleotides line up with TRBD1. Per germline, CDR1 SGDLS and CDR2 YYNGEE. The ends lost 7 bases at V and 4 bases at J; junction bases unmatched: 0. CDR3 length: 11 residues. The CDR3 here is CASQGADTQYF. The DNA of the CDR3 is TGTGCCAGCCAGGGGGCAGATACGCAGTATTTT.

The chain combines TRBV24-1 with TRBJ2-7; 9 nucleotides align to TRBD1. This CDR3 has 13 amino acids. Germline CDR1 reads KGHDR; CDR2 reads SFDVKD. With 7 bases clipped from V and 11 bases from J, the junction kept 11 bases outside the gene matches. The CDR3 loop is CATSQPRDRVEYF. The CDR3 DNA follows: TGTGCCACCAGCCAACCCAGGGACAGGGTCGAGTACTTC.

This chain connects TRBV4-1 to TRBJ1-5, with 8 bases aligning to TRBD1. Trimming cost V 0 bases and J 7 bases; bases outside gene matches: 11. From germline, CDR1 is MGHRA and CDR2 YSYEKL. The CDR3 runs 17 residues. The CDR3 DNA sequence: TGCGCCAGCAGCCAAGAGGGAGGGCAGGGGGCTGACCAGCCCCAGCATTTT. It is translated as CASSQEGGQGADQPQHF.